The entry below describes one T cell receptor (beta chain). What it binds is not known. The CDR3 runs to 13 residues. V trimming: 3 bases; J trimming: 3 bases; junction bases outside the gene matches: 5. Per germline, CDR1 DFQATT and CDR2 SNEGSKA (reference sequence). Template material for amplifying TCR beta CDR3 regions consisted of RNA transcripts. Primed by the HTBI set, a first-round RT-PCR was run on the TCR CDR3. Each CDR3 protein is one row after TCRdb ran MiXCR on the multiplex PCR reads. This sample yields 600,000 to 900,000 distinct CDR3 sequences, of which approximately 16% are seen a single time; 8.4% belongs to the top ten. This record comes from a study of T cells in Graves' hyperthyroidism and ophthalmopathy. Across the study: Any treatment followed the collection of peripheral blood at initial diagnosis. Study-wide results and limits: The authors' 13 V-J model separated ophthalmopathy from stable hyperthyroidism. Ophthalmopathy was model-predicted a median 6.5 months pre-onset. The blood repertoire included most of the expanded thyroid clonotypes above 0.001.

The chain is built from TRBV20-1 and TRBJ2-7; 7 positions match TRBD1. The receptor was derived from a man between 18 and 35 years old with Graves' hyperthyroidism. Specimen: blood. CDR3 region: CSASLGQLYEQYF. The CDR3 region has the DNA TGCAGTGCTAGCTTGGGACAGCTCTACGAGCAGTACTTC.